The 19 T cell receptor beta chains given below trace back to one sample, sequenced in a study of OX40 agonist ivuxolimab in advanced cancers. Only in-frame clones appear in the TCRdb table, and some are missing; sequencing was by immunoSEQ multiplex PCR. The sample comprises tens of thousands of clones, about 86% of which are singletons, and less than 4% rests with the top ten. The sample here was CD4+ or CD8+ T cells sorted from blood, taken in a trial of the OX40 agonist ivuxolimab. Receptors were obtained from an adult with an advanced solid tumor such as melanoma, head and neck, liver or kidney cancer.

This sequence joins TRBV4-2 and TRBJ2-7; D is perhaps TRBD1 or TRBD2 (5 bases each). This CDR3 contains 15 residues. V lost 4 bases to trimming and J lost 5 bases, with 18 bases between them. Germline V gene data show CDR1 as LGHNA and CDR2 as YNFKEQ. The DNA for the CDR3 is TGTGCCAGCAGCCTCGGACGGGACGCTGCCCACGAGCAGTACTTC. Translating it yields CASSLGRDAAHEQYF.

This chain connects TRBV7-9 to TRBJ2-3; D ambiguous. V was trimmed by 4 bases and J by 3 bases, leaving 14 bases between them. The germline CDR1 and CDR2 sequences are SEHNR and FQNEAQ (reference sequence). The CDR3 totals 15 residues. CDR3 DNA sequence: TGTGCCAGCAGCTCCGCCCTAGACGGTACAGATACGCAGTATTTT. As protein: CASSSALDGTDTQYF.

This clone occurred a few times. The chain couples TRBV6-4 to TRBJ1-4; a weak D match, TRBD1 (5 bases). Germline values: CDR1 MRHNA, CDR2 SNTAGT. CDR3 length equals 13 residues. Trimming pared 5 bases from V and 5 bases from J, leaving 9 bases between. CDR3 amino acids: CASSRDQNEKLFF. In DNA, the CDR3 is TGTGCCAGCAGTCGGGACCAGAATGAAAAACTGTTTTTT.

This chain uses TRBV7-6 with TRBJ2-1; TRBD2 aligns across 9 bases. V lost 4 bases and J lost 8; bases outside the gene matches: 6. The germline V gene encodes CDR1 SGHVS and CDR2 FNYEAQ. The CDR3 contains 14 residues. The CDR3 loop reads CASSSTSGLYEQFF. Written as DNA, the CDR3 is TGTGCCAGCAGCTCGACTAGCGGTCTCTATGAGCAGTTCTTC.

The chain carries TRBV9 and TRBJ2-7, with D possibly TRBD2 on 7 matching bases. This CDR3 has 16 amino acids. CDR1 SGDLS and CDR2 YYNGEE come from the germline V gene. With 0 bases removed from V and 5 bases from J, the gap between germline ends came to 18 bases. This chain's CDR3 is CASSVAPRGGLNEQYF. The DNA for the CDR3 is TGTGCCAGCAGCGTAGCGCCAAGGGGGGGGCTCAACGAGCAGTACTTC.

The chain links TRBV6-5 to TRBJ1-6; D call uncertain. The CDR3 consists of 14 residues. Germline CDR1 is MNHEY and CDR2 is SVGAGI. The germline V and J ends were trimmed by 4 bases and 6 bases, with 10 bases remaining between them. Written as DNA, the CDR3 is TGTGCCAGCAGTTGGGGTCAGACTAATTCACCCCTCCACTTT. Translated, it gives CASSWGQTNSPLHF.

CDR3 coding DNA: TGTGCCAGCAGCTTAGAGGCCAGGGAGACAGATACGCAGTATTTT. It codes for CASSLEARETDTQYF. The chain joins TRBV7-2 to TRBJ2-3; the D gene could be TRBD1 or TRBD2 (5 bases each). Germline CDR1 reads SGHTA; CDR2 reads FQGNSA. Trimming left V 1 base short and J 3 bases short, with 11 bases between. This CDR3 is built from 15 residues.

The table lists this clone with a count of one. The chain joins TRBV4-1 to TRBJ1-1; 9 bases are a match to TRBD1. Germline CDR1 and CDR2: MGHRA and YSYEKL. The ends lost 4 bases at V and 5 bases at J; junction bases unmatched: 5. The length of the CDR3 is 14 residues. The CDR3 nucleotides read TGCGCCAGCAGCCTACAGGGGGCAGGGACTGAAGCTTTCTTT. It specifies CASSLQGAGTEAFF.

The count of this clone is one. V and J are TRBV14 and TRBJ1-1, with TRBD1 as a possible D gene (6 bases). The germline V gene has CDR1 SGHDN and CDR2 FVKESK. The CDR3 contains 14 residues. V lost 4 bases and J 5 bases, leaving 14 bases between the germline ends. CDR3 nucleotide sequence: TGTGCCAGCAGCCCCAGGGGAGGCGAGACTGAAGCTTTCTTT. Translating gives CASSPRGGETEAFF.

In its sample, this clone was seen once. Written as DNA, the CDR3 is TGTGCCAGCACCCGAGGGGGAACTAGCCTCACAGATACGCAGTATTTT. It translates to CASTRGGTSLTDTQYF. J is TRBJ2-3 and V is TRBV27; D may be TRBD1 or TRBD2 (6 bases each). From germline, CDR1 is MNHEY and CDR2 SMNVEV (reference sequence). Trimming stripped 7 bases from V and 2 bases from J, with 19 bases between. There are 16 residues in the CDR3.

The chain has TRBV6-5 and TRBJ1-5, with D maybe TRBD1 (5 bases). The V and J ends lost 9 bases and 4 bases respectively, with 13 bases between them. The CDR3 consists of 13 residues. Per the germline V gene, CDR1 is MNHEY and CDR2 is SVGAGI. Here the CDR3 reads CASRLGVNQPQHF. Written as DNA, the CDR3 is TGTGCCAGTAGATTGGGGGTGAATCAGCCCCAGCATTTT.

CDR3 bases: TGTGCCAGCACCCCGGGACAGGGTAGCTACGAGCAGTACTTC. Protein: CASTPGQGSYEQYF. V gene TRBV6-5 combines with J gene TRBJ2-7, with 9 bases matching TRBD1. The V gene's germline CDR1 is MNHEY and CDR2 SVGAGI. The CDR3 runs to 14 residues. Germline trimming cut 7 bases from V and 3 bases from J; bases unmatched to any gene: 7.

On this clone: An end of the junction does not agree with germline; a read error may underlie this. The CDR3 is CASSVVPGDLYDQYF. As DNA, the CDR3 is TGTGCCAGCAGCGTGGTCCCGGGGGACCTCTACGATCAGTACTTC. The genes are TRBV9 and TRBJ2-7; a weak D match, TRBD2 (6 bases). The CDR3 covers 15 residues. Germline V gene lookup returns CDR1 SGDLS and CDR2 YYNGEE.

In its sample, this clone was seen a few times. The V gene is TRBV5-6, the J gene TRBJ1-1; D is unclear. With 3 bases removed from V and 5 bases from J, the gap between germline ends came to 14 bases. CDR1 and CDR2 (germline): SGHDT, YYEEEE. This CDR3 region has 14 residues. In DNA, the CDR3 is TGTGCCAGCAGCTGGACCCATCTGAGGACTGAAGCTTTCTTT. This sequence encodes CASSWTHLRTEAFF.

The chain joins TRBV10-3 to TRBJ1-5; D gene unclear. The CDR3 runs 13 residues. V was shortened by 4 bases and J by 4 bases, with 8 bases between the two germline ends. Germline values: CDR1 ENHRY, CDR2 SYGVKD. CDR3 region: CAISGPGNQPQHF. CDR3 in DNA: TGTGCCATCAGTGGACCGGGGAATCAGCCCCAGCATTTT.

The chain uses TRBV10-3 and TRBJ1-5; D remains unclear. Looked up from germline, CDR1 is ENHRY and CDR2 is SYGVKD. V lost 4 bases to trimming and J lost 10 bases, with 11 bases between them. The CDR3 totals 12 residues. In nucleotides, the CDR3 is TGTGCCATCAGTGGTAGGGCTCAACCCCAGCATTTT. It is translated as CAISGRAQPQHF.

The chain is built from TRBV6-5 and TRBJ2-2; D might be TRBD2 (6 bases). Germline values: CDR1 MNHEY, CDR2 SVGAGI. V lost 4 bases to trimming and J lost 2 bases, with 14 bases between them. This CDR3 has 16 amino acids. This chain's CDR3 is CASSSLAGPNTGELFF. CDR3 sequence (DNA): TGTGCCAGCAGTTCTCTGGCGGGACCAAACACCGGGGAGCTGTTTTTT.

This rearrangement joins TRBV27 to TRBJ1-2; a weak D match, TRBD1 (6 bases). CDR3 length: 13 amino acids. V gave up 5 bases and J gave up 2 bases, with 9 bases separating them. From germline, CDR1 is MNHEY and CDR2 SMNVEV (reference sequence). The CDR3 loop is CASSHTGNYGYTF. The CDR3 DNA reads as TGTGCCAGCAGTCATACAGGGAACTATGGCTACACCTTC.

The chain combines TRBV29-1 with TRBJ1-1, with D perhaps matching TRBD1 (5 bases). V lost 7 bases and J lost 1, with 16 bases in between. The germline V gene encodes CDR1 SQVTM and CDR2 ANQGSEA. The CDR3 is made up of 14 amino acids. CDR3 in amino acids: CSAMGQGRNTEAFF. CDR3 coding DNA: TGCAGCGCTATGGGGCAGGGACGGAACACTGAAGCTTTCTTT.